A single sample is the source of the 10 T cell receptor beta chains below, sequenced in a study of blood T cell repertoires in COVID-19. Repertoires were generated with immunoSEQ multiplex PCR, while TCRdb's copy carries only in-frame clones and drops some. The sample includes 250,000 to 300,000 clones, about 81% of them seen just once. The specimen was PBMCs or T cells enriched from blood (not recorded which). All receptors come from a man aged 25 to 40 with acute COVID-19.

The genes are TRBV7-9 and TRBJ2-5, with D possibly being TRBD1 (5 bases). V lost 4 bases, J lost 2 bases, and 11 bases lay in between. The CDR3 is 14 amino acids. Looked up from germline, CDR1 is SEHNR and CDR2 is FQNEAQ (reference sequence). CDR3: CASSWPGKQETQYF. The CDR3 DNA reads TGTGCCAGCAGCTGGCCAGGGAAGCAAGAGACCCAGTACTTC.

This clone was seen only a few times. Other DNA sequences of this sample code for an identical CDR3. The chain carries TRBV6-5 and TRBJ1-1; TRBD1 is a possible D gene (5 bases). Germline V gene data show CDR1 as MNHEY and CDR2 as SVGAGI. The CDR3 has 13 amino acids. V was trimmed by 4 bases and J by 0 bases, leaving 6 bases between them. This CDR3 is CASSLTVNTEAFF. CDR3 DNA sequence: TGTGCCAGCAGTTTGACAGTGAACACTGAAGCTTTCTTT.

V and J are TRBV12-2 and TRBJ1-5; the table's D call TRBD1 went unverified against the DNA. TRBV12-2 is a documented pseudogene. The CDR3 consists of 15 residues. Here the CDR3 DNA reads TGTGCAAGGGGACAGGGGACGGGTGGCAATCAGCCCCAGCATTTT. It specifies CARGQGTGGNQPQHF.

The chain carries TRBV19 and TRBJ2-5, with D maybe TRBD2 (6 bases). CDR3 length: 18 amino acids. The germline V gene encodes CDR1 LNHDA and CDR2 SQIVND (reference sequence). The ends were cut back, 5 bases at V and 2 bases at J, with 24 bases in the middle. In nucleotides, the CDR3 is TGTGCCAGTAGTCTCCTGCCCCGAGGACTAAACTTACAAGAGACCCAGTACTTC. This translates into CASSLLPRGLNLQETQYF.

The V call is TRBV9, the J call TRBJ1-2; D gene unclear. Trimming cost V 0 bases and J 8 bases, with 11 bases left between them. This CDR3 contains 13 residues. CDR1 and CDR2 from the germline V gene are SGDLS and YYNGEE. Written as DNA, the CDR3 is TGTGCCAGCAGCGTAGCTGGGTTGAGGGGCTACACCTTC. It codes for CASSVAGLRGYTF.

V usage is TRBV7-8 and J usage is TRBJ2-3; no firm D call. The CDR3 totals 14 residues. Looked up from germline, CDR1 is SGHVS and CDR2 is FQNEAQ. The V and J ends lost 3 bases and 1 base respectively, with 8 bases between them. CDR3 nucleotides: TGTGCCAGCAGCTTGAGGTCTGGCACAGATACGCAGTATTTT. This encodes CASSLRSGTDTQYF.

The chain employs TRBV9 and TRBJ1-2; 8 bases are a match to TRBD1. The CDR3 runs to 15 residues. The J segment lost 9 bases and the V segment lost 8 bases, leaving 18 bases of the junction unmatched. CDR1 and CDR2 from the germline V gene are SGDLS and YYNGEE. This chain's CDR3 is CASSAPRDRYWSYTF. CDR3 DNA: TGTGCCAGTTCGGCTCCCCGGGACAGGTACTGGAGCTACACCTTC.

The J gene is TRBJ1-2, the V gene TRBV27; D gene unclear. The V end was cut by 0 bases, the J end by 0 bases, with 11 bases between. Germline-derived CDR1 and CDR2 are MNHEY and SMNVEV (reference sequence). The CDR3 consists of 16 residues. CDR3 DNA: TGTGCCAGCAGTTTATCGATTGTCGGAGCTAACTATGGCTACACCTTC. The encoded protein is CASSLSIVGANYGYTF.

V is TRBV4-3 and J is TRBJ2-3, with 10 bases that match TRBD2. The CDR3 is 19 residues long. CDR1 is LGHNA and CDR2 is YSLEER in the germline V gene. V shed 1 base, J shed 4 bases, and the junction held 14 bases outside the gene matches. The CDR3 here is CASSQGLLAGELSADTQYF. CDR3 DNA sequence: TGCGCCAGCAGCCAAGGGCTCCTAGCGGGAGAGTTAAGCGCAGATACGCAGTATTTT.

In DNA form, the CDR3 reads TGTGCCAGCAGGTCGGTACGGAATGAGCAGTTCTTC. This encodes CASRSVRNEQFF. This chain uses TRBV12-3 or TRBV12-4 with TRBJ2-1; D gene uncertain. The CDR3 runs to 12 residues. The V gene lost 6 bases and the J gene lost 7 bases, with 10 bases spanning the gap.